This T cell receptor (beta chain) was sequenced during a study of post-analysis software for immune sequencing data. Study-wide findings and caveats: Five or six TRBV segments, TRBV5-6, TRBV5-1 and TRBV20-1 among them, were found more frequent in patients than controls.

As regards this clonotype: The antigen is undetermined.

Unique molecular identifiers tagged the TCR beta cDNA libraries. Yield was 500,000 to 600,000 cDNA molecules from roughly 0.93 to 9.6 million T cells. TCRdb called the PCR reads again in MiXCR, with one record for every CDR3 protein. The sample has some 370,000 distinct CDR3 sequences, less than 35% seen once. Germline V gene lookup returns CDR1 SGHAT and CDR2 FQNNGV. This CDR3 has 14 amino acids. Trimming took 3 bases from V and 8 from J, leaving 14 bases between them. Specimen: blood. This chain joins TRBV11-2 and TRBJ2-1, with D unclear. This receptor was identified in a girl aged 5 to 17 with multiple sclerosis. CDR3 loop: CASSFSIPVHEQFF. The CDR3 DNA reads TGTGCCAGCAGCTTCTCAATACCCGTCCATGAGCAGTTCTTC.